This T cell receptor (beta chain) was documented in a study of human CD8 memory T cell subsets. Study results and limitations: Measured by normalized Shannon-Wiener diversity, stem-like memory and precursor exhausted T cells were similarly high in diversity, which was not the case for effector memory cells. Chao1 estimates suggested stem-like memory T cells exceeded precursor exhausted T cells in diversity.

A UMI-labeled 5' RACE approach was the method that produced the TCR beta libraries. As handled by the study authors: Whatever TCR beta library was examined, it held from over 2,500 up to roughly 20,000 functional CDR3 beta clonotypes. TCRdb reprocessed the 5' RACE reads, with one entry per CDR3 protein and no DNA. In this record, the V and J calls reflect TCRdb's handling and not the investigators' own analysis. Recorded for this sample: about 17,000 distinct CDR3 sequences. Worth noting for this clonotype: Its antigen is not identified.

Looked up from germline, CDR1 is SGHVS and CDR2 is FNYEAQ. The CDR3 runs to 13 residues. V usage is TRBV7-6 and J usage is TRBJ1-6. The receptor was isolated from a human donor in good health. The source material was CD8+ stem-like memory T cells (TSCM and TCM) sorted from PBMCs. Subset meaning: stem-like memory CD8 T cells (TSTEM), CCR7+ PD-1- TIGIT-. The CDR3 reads CASSPRADSPLHF.